The sequence of this T cell receptor (beta chain) was determined in a study of blood T cells in healthy people across ages (dated by TCRdb to between 2014 and 2017). Some background on the complete study: In model experiments, roughly one uniquely barcoded TCR beta cDNA molecule per two T cells was captured by template switching. Age-related changes in TCR beta repertoire diversity were measured in the study by deep sequencing normalized with unique cDNA molecular identifiers. The donors were split into four age groups: young (average roughly 15 years), middle-aged (roughly 42), aged (approximately 60) and long-lived (about 82). To avoid experimental bias, donors of different ages were randomly spread across the sequencing lanes. Two additional independent replicas of 1 million unique cDNA reads from the same blood draw were analyzed for two donors (one aged 18 to 30 and one aged 80 or older). Overall results and qualifications from the work: As age increased, observed TCR beta diversity per million T cells dropped in a roughly linear way, and a significant reduction was already evident by age about 40. Estimates of total diversity based on one million sequenced T cells were regarded as lower bounds and as underestimates. The percentage of naive T cells measured by flow cytometry correlated strongly with observed TCR beta diversity. Since profiling was done on bulk unsorted PBMCs, naive and antigen-experienced compartments could not be conclusively compared. Because the CMV infection status of the donors was unknown, age-related changes in expanded clonotypes may potentially have been confounded. Compared with the aged group, more naive CD4+ T cells, fewer expanded clones and increased TCR diversity were shown by the long-lived group, suggesting age selection.

The approximately 41 donors, aged roughly 6 to 95 years, were systemically healthy Caucasian individuals from Russia. Ten milliliters of peripheral blood were drawn from each donor into EDTA-treated Vacutainer tubes. PBMCs were isolated by Ficoll-Paque density-gradient centrifugation, with at least 6 million obtained per sample. Trizol reagent was used to extract total RNA from PBMCs, with at least 5.5 micrograms per sample. For every donor, an aliquot of PBMCs went through flow cytometry to measure the percentages of naive CD45RAhigh/CD27high T cells. V loses 5 bases of germline sequence and J loses 2 bases, and the interval between the two ends is 16 bases. Via the germline V gene, CDR1 is MRHNA and CDR2 SNTAGT. The CDR3 numbers 15 residues from cysteine through phenylalanine. Left in the record is the CDR3 DNA by itself, 45 bases read in frame from the first base. In regard to this clonotype: There is no known antigen for this receptor. No much larger clonotype is one base removed from it; base qualities were not supplied.

Library prep was done by 5' RACE. A second PCR of roughly 6 to 12 cycles was run with a J-beta primer mix and a sample-barcoded 5' primer. A unique molecular identifier was introduced onto each TCR beta cDNA molecule by a template-switch 5' adaptor carrying 12 random nucleotides. Each sample yielded at least 2.5 million CDR3-containing paired-end reads. First-strand cDNA synthesis was performed from all RNA using the Mint cDNA synthesis kit, with priming by a TRBC-specific oligonucleotide. Following uracil-DNA glycosylase treatment, a first 18-cycle PCR with universal primers M1SS and BC2_uni_R was performed on all cDNA. The original methods were these. Normalization of each sample was performed by random selection of 1 million high-quality reads, each carrying a distinct molecular identifier. Instead of being binned into consensus sequences, reads that shared molecular identifiers were thrown out. MiTCR, run with a Q25 quality threshold and the strictest error-elimination algorithm, handled CDR3 identification, clonotype clustering and error correction. A nonparametric unseen species model with Euler transformation was used to estimate a lower bound on total TCR beta diversity. Through fastp at Q25 and MiXCR, TCRdb rebuilt clones from the public reads, retaining in-frame beta chains. A single entry per CDR3 protein holds the most common genes and DNA from its merged rows. What appears here as the V and J calls and clone size reflects TCRdb's work, not the paper's. Present in this sample are 1.8 million or so distinct CDR3 sequences, approximately 40% of which were seen just once. Of the sample, around 23% is held by the ten largest clones.

The chain couples TRBV6-4 to TRBJ2-7, and perhaps TRBD2 as D gene, on 6 matching bases. This TCR was sampled from a human donor in good health. Sequencing input: blood. DNA sequence: TGTGCCAGCAGTTTCCGGGACTCGCCAACCTACGAGCAGTACTTC. It is translated as CASSFRDSPTYEQYF.